A selection of T cell receptor beta chains follows, all from one sample in a study of T cells in Graves' hyperthyroidism and ophthalmopathy. TCRdb fed the multiplex PCR reads into MiXCR, producing one record per CDR3 protein. The sample contains 400,000 to 450,000 distinct CDR3 sequences, about 14% of which appear only once. The sample comprised blood. These receptors were obtained from a man aged 18 to 30 with Graves' ophthalmopathy. CDR3s include the opening cysteine and the closing phenylalanine or tryptophan. The D gene is left open where the match is weak. Clone sizes are given selectively: once, few, many, or a class where the clone is expanded.

TRBJ1-5,TRBD1,many,TRBV27,CACRPLGTGGNQPQHF,TGTGCCTGCAGACCCCTCGGGACAGGGGGCAATCAGCCCCAGCATTTT
TRBJ2-3,NA,few,TRBV6-6,CASSYSTGRADTQYF,TGTGCCAGCAGTTACTCCACAGGGCGCGCAGATACGCAGTATTTT
TRBJ2-1,TRBD2,many,TRBV27,CASTAGTSGSNEQFF,TGTGCCAGCACCGCCGGGACTAGCGGGAGTAATGAGCAGTTCTTC
TRBJ2-3,NA,many,TRBV20-1,CSASFTGQSTDTQYF,TGCAGTGCTAGTTTTACAGGGCAAAGCACAGATACGCAGTATTTT
TRBJ2-1,NA,NA,TRBV19,CASSIAWGAYNEQFF,TGTGCCAGTAGTATAGCGTGGGGGGCCTACAATGAGCAGTTCTTC
TRBJ1-3,TRBD1,NA,TRBV20-1,CSARGQTSGNTIYF,TGCAGTGCTCGGGGACAGACCTCTGGAAACACCATATATTTT
TRBJ1-5,NA,many,TRBV2,CASTRTDYSNQPQHF,TGTGCCAGCACCCGGACAGACTATAGCAATCAGCCCCAGCATTTT
TRBJ2-5,TRBD2,few,TRBV29-1,CSVKGAGGHGETQYF,TGCAGCGTTAAGGGGGCGGGGGGGCATGGGGAGACCCAGTACTTC
TRBJ2-7,NA,many,TRBV7-9,CASSFRASYEQYF,TGTGCCAGCAGCTTCCGGGCTTCCTACGAGCAGTACTTC
TRBJ2-7,TRBD1,NA,TRBV19,CASRPGQGPYEQYF,TGTGCCAGTCGACCGGGACAGGGGCCCTACGAGCAGTACTTC
TRBJ2-3,TRBD2,few,TRBV7-3,CASSLNPGGGVNTQYF,TGTGCCAGCAGCTTAAATCCGGGGGGGGGGGTAAATACGCAGTATTTT
TRBJ1-1,NA,many,TRBV5-1,CASSFRGNLNTEAFF,TGCGCCAGCAGCTTCAGAGGTAACCTGAACACTGAAGCTTTCTTT
TRBJ2-5,TRBD2,few,TRBV18,CASSPSSGGQETQYF,TGTGCCAGCTCACCATCTAGCGGGGGGCAAGAGACCCAGTACTTC
TRBJ1-1,NA,NA,TRBV18,CASSPQGPRSGTEAFF,TGTGCCAGCTCACCACAGGGGCCCCGGTCGGGCACTGAAGCTTTCTTT
TRBJ1-4,TRBD1,few,TRBV5-1,CASSGSTGPDEKLFF,TGCGCCAGCAGCGGGTCGACAGGGCCCGATGAAAAACTGTTTTTT
TRBJ2-1,TRBD1,many,TRBV5-6,CASSPGTDYNEQFF,TGTGCCAGCAGCCCAGGGACAGACTACAATGAGCAGTTCTTC